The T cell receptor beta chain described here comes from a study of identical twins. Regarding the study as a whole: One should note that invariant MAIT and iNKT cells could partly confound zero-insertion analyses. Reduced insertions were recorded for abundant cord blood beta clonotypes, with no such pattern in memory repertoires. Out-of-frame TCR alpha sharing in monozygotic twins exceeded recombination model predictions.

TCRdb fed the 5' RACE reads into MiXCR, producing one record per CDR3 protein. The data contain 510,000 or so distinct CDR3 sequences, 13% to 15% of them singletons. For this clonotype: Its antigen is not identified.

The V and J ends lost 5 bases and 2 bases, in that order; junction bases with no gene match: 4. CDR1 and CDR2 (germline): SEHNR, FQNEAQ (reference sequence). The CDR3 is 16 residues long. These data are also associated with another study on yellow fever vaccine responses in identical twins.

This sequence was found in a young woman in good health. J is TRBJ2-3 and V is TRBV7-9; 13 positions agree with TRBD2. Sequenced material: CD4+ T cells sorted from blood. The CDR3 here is CASSAGLAGATDTQYF. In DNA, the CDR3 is TGTGCCAGCAGCGCTGGACTAGCGGGGGCCACAGATACGCAGTATTTT. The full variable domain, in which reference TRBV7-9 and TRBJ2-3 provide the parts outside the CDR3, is DTGVSQNPRHKITKRGQNVTFRCDPISEHNRLYWYRQTLGQGPEFLTYFQNEAQLEKSRLLSDRFSAERPKGSFSTLEIQRTEQGDSAMYLCASSAGLAGATDTQYFGPGTRLTVL.